One and the same sample provided the 29 T cell receptor beta chains below, sequenced in a study of T cell responses to AZD1222 COVID-19 vaccine. Assay used: immunoSEQ multiplex PCR; TCRdb lists only in-frame clones, some missing. The repertoire holds about 120,000 clones, with approximately 88% as singletons. Sample: peripheral blood, taken on day 0 of AZD1222 vaccination. The receptor source for this set is an adult in good health.

This sequence joins TRBV9 and TRBJ2-5; the D gene is possibly TRBD2 (7 bases). This CDR3 has 14 residues. V was shortened by 6 bases and J by 3 bases, with 15 bases between the two germline ends. Looked up from germline, CDR1 is SGDLS and CDR2 is YYNGEE. The CDR3 coding sequence is TGTGCCAGCACCCTGAGGGGGGGCAAAGAGACCCAGTACTTC. Protein: CASTLRGGKETQYF.

This clone is labeled as large. The chain joins TRBV3-1 (or the pseudogene TRBV3-2) to TRBJ2-7; TRBD2 is a possible D gene (5 bases). The CDR3 totals 14 residues. V lost 1 base, J lost 6 bases, and 13 bases lay in between. Germline assignment: CDR1 LGHDT and CDR2 YNNKEL (reference sequence). The CDR3 nucleotides read TGTGCCAGCAGCCAAGTACGCGGTCGGGGCGAGCAGTACTTC. Encoded protein: CASSQVRGRGEQYF.

The V call is TRBV18, the J call TRBJ2-7, with D perhaps matching TRBD2 (5 bases). Germline CDR1 is KGHSH and CDR2 is LQKENI. This CDR3 has 17 residues. V was clipped by 2 bases and J by 6 bases, with 23 bases between them. The CDR3 sequence: CASSPMSAGHLKSEQYF. The CDR3 DNA sequence: TGTGCCAGCTCACCAATGTCGGCGGGCCACCTGAAGAGCGAGCAGTACTTC. The variable domain in full, completed from reference TRBV18 and TRBJ2-7, reads NAGVMQNPRHLVRRRGQEARLRCSPMKGHSHVYWYRQLPEEGLKFMVYLQKENIIDESGMPKERFSAEFPKEGPSILRIQQVVRGDSAAYFCASSPMSAGHLKSEQYFGPGTRLTVT.

The chain links TRBV19 to TRBJ2-6; no firm D call. Germline CDR1 reads LNHDA; CDR2 reads SQIVND (reference sequence). The ends were cut back, 5 bases at V and 0 bases at J, with 8 bases in the middle. The length of the CDR3 is 15 residues. CDR3 in amino acids: CASSPRRSGANVLTF. CDR3 sequence (DNA): TGTGCCAGTAGTCCCAGGCGCTCTGGGGCCAACGTCCTGACTTTC.

The V gene is TRBV5-1, the J gene TRBJ2-1; D tentatively reads TRBD1 or TRBD2 (5 bases each). Trimming left V 7 bases short and J 6 bases short, with 20 bases between. The germline V gene encodes CDR1 SGHRS and CDR2 YFSETQ. The CDR3 contains 15 residues. The CDR3 loop is CASGRGPYSSNEQFF. The CDR3 nucleotides are TGCGCCAGCGGTAGGGGACCATATAGTAGCAATGAGCAGTTCTTC.

In this sample, this clone turned up once. This chain's CDR3 is CAISEGSGGYNEQFF. In DNA, the CDR3 is TGTGCCATCAGTGAAGGTAGCGGGGGATACAATGAGCAGTTCTTC. J is TRBJ2-1 and V is TRBV10-3; the match to TRBD2 covers 9 bases. CDR1 ENHRY and CDR2 SYGVKD come from the germline V gene. The CDR3 is 15 residues long. V gave up 3 bases and J gave up 4 bases; unmatched junction bases: 4.

The chain joins TRBV15 to TRBJ1-2; D not certain. The CDR3 is 15 amino acids. Germline lookup yields CDR1 LNHNV and CDR2 YYDKDF (reference sequence). Trimming took 4 bases from V and 4 from J, leaving 16 bases between them. This CDR3 is CATSNRVSPLYGYTF. CDR3 DNA sequence: TGTGCCACCAGCAACCGCGTGTCACCCCTCTATGGCTACACCTTC.

As to this clone: This same CDR3 is encoded by further DNA sequences in the sample. J is TRBJ1-5 and V is TRBV12-3 or TRBV12-4; D is undetermined. CDR3 length: 12 residues. V was clipped by 0 bases and J by 7 bases, with 4 bases between them. CDR3 in DNA: TGTGCCAGCAGTTTAGCAGACCAGCCCCAGCATTTT. Protein product: CASSLADQPQHF.

This rearrangement joins TRBV2 to TRBJ1-2; no firm D call. Germline CDR1 SNHLY, CDR2 FYNNEI. This CDR3 has 14 residues. V lost 0 bases, J lost 8 bases, and 13 bases lay in between. The DNA for the CDR3 is TGTGCCAGCAGTGAAGCTGACTTCTCTCCAGGCTACACCTTC. It translates to CASSEADFSPGYTF.

The rearrangement links TRBV5-6 to TRBJ2-7, with D perhaps matching TRBD2 (5 bases). The CDR3 runs 14 residues. Germline CDR1 and CDR2: SGHDT and YYEEEE. V was trimmed by 5 bases and J by 0 bases, leaving 12 bases between them. The CDR3 loop reads CASRFWGDSYEQYF. The CDR3 region has the DNA TGTGCCAGCAGGTTTTGGGGAGACTCCTACGAGCAGTACTTC.

CDR3 DNA sequence: TGTGCCAGCAGTTCGATCAGGGCGGAGAACACTGAAGCTTTCTTT. Translation gives CASSSIRAENTEAFF. The rearrangement links TRBV2 to TRBJ1-1; possible D gene TRBD1, 5 bases. Germline CDR1 reads SNHLY; CDR2 reads FYNNEI. V was clipped by 5 bases and J by 1 base, with 14 bases between them. The CDR3 runs to 15 residues.

The rearrangement uses TRBV9 and TRBJ2-5; TRBD2 matches 16 bases. CDR3 length equals 15 residues. In germline, CDR1 is SGDLS, CDR2 YYNGEE. V lost 4 bases, J lost 5 bases, and 2 bases stayed unmatched. CDR3: CASSPGLAGGETQYF. CDR3 in DNA: TGTGCCAGCAGCCCGGGACTAGCGGGGGGGGAGACCCAGTACTTC. The entire variable domain, with the rest obtained from reference TRBV9 and TRBJ2-5, is as follows: DSGVTQTPKHLITATGQRVTLRCSPRSGDLSVYWYQQSLDQGLQFLIQYYNGEERAKGNILERFSAQQFPDLHSELNLSSLELGDSALYFCASSPGLAGGETQYFGPGTRLLVL.

The rearrangement links TRBV19 to TRBJ2-7; 9 nucleotides match TRBD2. Per the germline V gene, CDR1 is LNHDA and CDR2 is SQIVND (reference sequence). J gave up 6 bases and V 5 bases, and 5 bases lay outside the gene matches. The CDR3 is made up of 13 amino acids. The CDR3 DNA sequence: TGTGCCAGTAGTTGGTTAGCGGGAGCCGAGCAGTACTTC. Encoded protein: CASSWLAGAEQYF.

This chain joins TRBV13 and TRBJ2-7; 10 bases fit TRBD1. CDR1 and CDR2 (germline): PRHDT, FYEKMQ (reference sequence). The CDR3 loop spans 14 amino acids. Losses at the gene ends were 5 bases for V and 5 bases for J; bases not matched to a gene: 6. This CDR3 reads CASSDRTGGNEQYF. The DNA of the CDR3 is TGTGCCAGCAGCGACAGGACAGGGGGAAACGAGCAGTACTTC.

This clone was picked up a small number of times. The chain is built from TRBV14 and TRBJ1-1; D unclear. V was cut by 1 base and J by 5 bases, with 8 bases left in between. This CDR3 spans 13 amino acids. Looked up from germline, CDR1 is SGHDN and CDR2 is FVKESK. CDR3 loop: CASSQVPPTEAFF. Here the CDR3 DNA reads TGTGCCAGCAGCCAAGTACCCCCGACTGAAGCTTTCTTT.

J is TRBJ1-6 and V is TRBV2; D is undetermined. Per the germline V gene, CDR1 is SNHLY and CDR2 is FYNNEI. V lost 1 base and J 0 bases, leaving 4 bases between the germline ends. The CDR3 runs to 15 residues. In DNA, the CDR3 is TGTGCCAGCAGTGAAGAGAGCTCCTATAATTCACCCCTCCACTTT. Its protein is CASSEESSYNSPLHF.

The rearrangement links TRBV7-2 to TRBJ2-1, with D perhaps TRBD1 (5 bases). Germline V lookup: CDR1 SGHTA, CDR2 FQGNSA. Trimming pared 7 bases from V and 5 bases from J, leaving 21 bases between. This CDR3 is built from 16 residues. CDR3 sequence reads: CASTPKGLGGNNEQFF. CDR3 in DNA: TGTGCCAGCACCCCCAAGGGGCTGGGTGGAAACAATGAGCAGTTCTTC.

V and J are TRBV7-9 and TRBJ2-1, with D tentatively TRBD1 (6 bases). The CDR3 is 18 residues long. V lost 7 bases to trimming and J lost 0 bases, with 22 bases between them. Germline V gives CDR1 SEHNR, CDR2 FQNEAQ (reference sequence). In DNA, the CDR3 is TGTGCCAGCAACGCGCTGACAGGTACCTCCGGCTCCTACAATGAGCAGTTCTTC. This translates into CASNALTGTSGSYNEQFF. Full variable domain (outside the CDR3, taken from reference TRBV7-9 and TRBJ2-1): DTGVSQNPRHKITKRGQNVTFRCDPISEHNRLYWYRQTLGQGPEFLTYFQNEAQLEKSRLLSDRFSAERPKGSFSTLEIQRTEQGDSAMYLCASNALTGTSGSYNEQFFGPGTRLTVL.

V gene TRBV11-2 combines with J gene TRBJ1-6, with D hard to call. CDR3 length equals 15 residues. Trimming left V 0 bases short and J 7 bases short, with 10 bases between. CDR1 SGHAT and CDR2 FQNNGV come from the germline V gene. This CDR3 reads CASSLEGWGNSPLHF. The CDR3 region has the DNA TGTGCCAGCAGCTTAGAGGGGTGGGGAAATTCACCCCTCCACTTT.

This clone was detected only once. This chain links TRBV11-2 with TRBJ2-4, with TRBD1 matching 8 bases. Germline V gene sequence: CDR1 SGHAT, CDR2 FQNNGV. V shed 3 bases and J 9 bases; nucleotides not matched to a gene: 7. The CDR3 sequence is 14 residues long. This chain's CDR3 is CASSLGQVEAIQYF. DNA of the CDR3: TGTGCCAGCAGCTTGGGACAGGTTGAGGCCATTCAGTACTTC.

The DNA for the CDR3 is TGCGCCAGCAAGAACTCGGGAAGGGTCGTTAGAAATGAGCAGTTCTTC. Translation gives CASKNSGRVVRNEQFF. V and J are TRBV10-2 and TRBJ2-1, with a weak D call TRBD2 (5 bases). CDR1 is WSHSY and CDR2 is SAAADI in the germline V gene. Trimming stripped 7 bases from V and 7 bases from J, with 23 bases between. The length of the CDR3 is 16 residues.

This chain links TRBV7-2 with TRBJ2-1; D not certain. This CDR3 contains 14 residues. The germline V and J ends were trimmed by 2 bases and 9 bases, with 14 bases remaining between them. The germline V gene encodes CDR1 SGHTA and CDR2 FQGNSA. CDR3 bases: TGTGCCAGCAGCTTATGGGATGGATCTGCTGAGCAGTTCTTC. Its translation: CASSLWDGSAEQFF.

CDR3 coding DNA: TGCGCCAGCAGCCAAGATTTAAAGGGGGTGGGGGCCCTTAATCAGCCCCAGCATTTT. The encoded protein is CASSQDLKGVGALNQPQHF. The chain links TRBV4-1 to TRBJ1-5; the D gene is possibly TRBD1 (6 bases). This CDR3 has 19 amino acids. Germline CDR1 reads MGHRA; CDR2 reads YSYEKL. The V and J ends lost 0 bases and 4 bases respectively, with 22 bases between them.

This chain links TRBV14 with TRBJ1-2; 7 bases fit TRBD1. The CDR3 is made up of 14 amino acids. Germline CDR1 reads SGHDN; CDR2 reads FVKESK. V was pared by 4 bases and J by 1 base, with 3 bases of the junction left unmatched. CDR3 protein: CASSRDRDNYGYTF. The CDR3 DNA follows: TGTGCCAGCAGCCGAGACAGGGATAACTATGGCTACACCTTC.

The CDR3 loop is CASWLDRGRDEQYF. CDR3 DNA sequence: TGTGCCAGCTGGTTGGACAGGGGCCGGGACGAGCAGTACTTC. The chain joins TRBV2 to TRBJ2-7; 9 nucleotides align to TRBD1. This CDR3 has 14 residues. The ends lost 8 bases at V and 5 bases at J; junction bases unmatched: 10. Germline CDR1 and CDR2: SNHLY and FYNNEI.

This rearrangement joins TRBV12-3 or TRBV12-4 to TRBJ1-4; a weak D match, TRBD1 (6 bases). Trimming cost V 8 bases and J 4 bases, with 11 bases left between them. The CDR3 is made up of 13 amino acids. DNA of the CDR3: TGTGCCAGCGGAGGACAGAATAATGAAAAACTGTTTTTT. This translates into CASGGQNNEKLFF.

The CDR3 bases are TGTGCCAGCAGTTTAACCAAGGGCTTCTATGGCTACACCTTC. Protein product: CASSLTKGFYGYTF. V usage is TRBV27 and J usage is TRBJ1-2, with D unclear. V lost 2 bases, J lost 4 bases, and 11 bases lay in between. CDR3 length equals 14 residues. The V gene's germline CDR1 is MNHEY and CDR2 SMNVEV (reference sequence).

This clone occurred a few times. V is TRBV9 and J is TRBJ1-1, with no clear D. Trimming shortened V by 1 base and J by 1 base, and 11 bases separated the two germline ends. Germline V gene sequence: CDR1 SGDLS, CDR2 YYNGEE. The CDR3 covers 15 residues. This chain's CDR3 is CASSVSGGRNTEAFF. CDR3 DNA sequence: TGTGCCAGCAGCGTATCGGGAGGTCGGAACACTGAAGCTTTCTTT.

V and J are TRBV12-5 and TRBJ1-5; possibly TRBD1 for D (6 bases). The CDR3 is 13 amino acids. Germline CDR1 reads LGHNT; CDR2 reads FRNRAP. Trimming left V 6 bases short and J 4 bases short, with 10 bases between. This CDR3 is CASGGQLNQPQHF. CDR3 nucleotides: TGTGCTAGTGGAGGACAGTTAAATCAGCCCCAGCATTTT.